The clone carrying this T cell receptor beta chain was detected once. The antigen is not known. This sample was included in a study of blood T cells in healthy people across ages. General observations from the study: A roughly linear fall in TCR beta diversity per million T cells was seen with increasing age.

The second PCR ran roughly 7 to 11 cycles with a sample-barcoded 5' primer and J-beta primers. TCRdb recomputed calls from the 5' RACE reads with MiXCR, one row per CDR3 protein. The sample includes 1.8 million or so distinct CDR3 sequences, 39% seen only once; the top ten take 20% to 25%. The receptor comes from a human donor in good health. Sequencing input: blood.

CDR3 sequence (DNA): TGCGCCAGCAGCTTTGGGGAGGGGTTGTCCCTCACCCGCTACGAGCAGTACTTC. Translated: CASSFGEGLSLTRYEQYF. This sequence joins TRBV5-1 and TRBJ2-7; 7 nucleotides align to TRBD2. CDR1 and CDR2 from the germline V gene are SGHRS and YFSETQ. This CDR3 is 18 amino acids long. V lost 2 bases, J lost 3 bases, and 17 bases stayed unmatched. The complete variable domain, with remaining parts taken from reference TRBV5-1 and TRBJ2-7, reads KAGVTQTPRYLIKTRGQQVTLSCSPISGHRSVSWYQQTPGQGLQFLFEYFSETQRNKGNFPGRFSGRQFSNSRSEMNVSTLELGDSALYLCASSFGEGLSLTRYEQYFGPGTRLTVT.